The rows below give T cell receptor beta chains drawn from one sample of a study of cytomegalovirus exposure and HLA in healthy donors. Some clones are missing from TCRdb's copy, which holds only in-frame ones; the method was immunoSEQ multiplex PCR. The table lists tens of thousands of clones, roughly nine tenths of them singletons. Sequencing input: PBMCs. These receptors were taken from a woman aged 18-29 years in good health and CMV-seronegative. Each CDR3 is given without its conserved first and last residue. A D gene is named only where the DNA matches it firmly.

13,TRBD2,TRBV2,ASSTGLVATDTQY
11,NA,TRBV28,ASSLPRGQPQH
13,NA,TRBV11-2,ASSLVRRSSYEQY
12,NA,TRBV6-5,ASSYSGGVYGYT
12,TRBD1,TRBV6-4,ASSYSGGNTEAF
14,TRBD1,TRBV6-4,ASSDGGFRDSHGYT
10,NA,TRBV10-1,ASSESGETQY
12,TRBD1,TRBV19,ASSYWQGVDTQY
16,TRBD2,TRBV7-9,ASSFIGLAGPNTGELF
13,NA,TRBV5-5,ASSLRTGGNNEQF
13,TRBD2,TRBV5-4,ASSLASGGYNEQF
11,NA,TRBV28,ASSLGAVDTQY